This T cell receptor beta chain was captured in a study of blood T cells in healthy people across ages. Trimming stripped 2 bases from V and 6 bases from J, with 11 bases between. Germline V gene sequence: CDR1 SGHRS, CDR2 YFSETQ. The CDR3 has 13 residues. General study points: Conclusively comparing naive with antigen-experienced cells was impossible with unsorted PBMCs.

Next came a second PCR, run for about 7 to 12 cycles, which used a sample-barcoded 5' primer along with a J-beta primer mix. TCRdb re-called the 5' RACE reads through MiXCR, storing one row per CDR3 protein. The table includes some 1 million distinct CDR3 sequences, roughly 45% detected once. Each donor supplied 7.5 to 10 milliliters of peripheral blood. No fewer than 7 million PBMCs went into each sample. Of note for this clonotype: The antigen remains unidentified.

The specimen sequenced was blood. The TCR was taken from a woman aged 55-70 years in good health. The chain combines TRBV5-1 with TRBJ1-1; tentatively, D is TRBD1 (6 bases). CDR3 loop: CASSLTGKAEAFF. As DNA, the CDR3 is TGCGCCAGCAGCTTAACAGGGAAGGCTGAAGCTTTCTTT. The full variable domain, rest sourced from reference TRBV5-1 and TRBJ1-1, is KAGVTQTPRYLIKTRGQQVTLSCSPISGHRSVSWYQQTPGQGLQFLFEYFSETQRNKGNFPGRFSGRQFSNSRSEMNVSTLELGDSALYLCASSLTGKAEAFFGQGTRLTVV.